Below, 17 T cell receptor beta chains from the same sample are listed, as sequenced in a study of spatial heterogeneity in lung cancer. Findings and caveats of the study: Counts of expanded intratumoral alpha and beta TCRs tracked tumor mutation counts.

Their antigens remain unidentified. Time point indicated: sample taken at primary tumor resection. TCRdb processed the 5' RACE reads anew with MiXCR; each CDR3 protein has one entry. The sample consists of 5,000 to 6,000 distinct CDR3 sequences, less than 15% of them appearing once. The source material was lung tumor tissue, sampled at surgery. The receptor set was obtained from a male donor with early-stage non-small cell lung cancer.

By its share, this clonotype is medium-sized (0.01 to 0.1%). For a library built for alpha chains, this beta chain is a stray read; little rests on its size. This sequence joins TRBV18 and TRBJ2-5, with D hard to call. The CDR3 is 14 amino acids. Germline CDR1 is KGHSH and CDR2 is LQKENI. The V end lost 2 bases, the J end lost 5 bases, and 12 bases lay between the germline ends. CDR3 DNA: TGTGCCAGCTCACCAGACTCGTGGGTGGAGACCCAGTACTTC. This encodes CASSPDSWVETQYF.

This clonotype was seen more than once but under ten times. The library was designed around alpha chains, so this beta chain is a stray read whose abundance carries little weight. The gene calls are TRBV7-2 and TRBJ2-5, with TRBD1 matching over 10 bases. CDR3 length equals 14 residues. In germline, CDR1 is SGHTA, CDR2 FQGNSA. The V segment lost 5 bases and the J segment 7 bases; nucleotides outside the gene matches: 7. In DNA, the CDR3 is TGTGCCAGCAGCACCGACAGGGGGCTAGGGACCCAGTACTTC. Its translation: CASSTDRGLGTQYF.

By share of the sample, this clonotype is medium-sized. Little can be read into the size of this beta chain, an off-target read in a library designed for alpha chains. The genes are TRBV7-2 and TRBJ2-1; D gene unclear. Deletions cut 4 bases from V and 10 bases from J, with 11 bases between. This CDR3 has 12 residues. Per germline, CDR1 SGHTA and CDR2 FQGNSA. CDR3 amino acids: CASSYRLTEQFF. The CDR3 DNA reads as TGTGCCAGCAGCTACAGACTGACAGAGCAGTTCTTC.

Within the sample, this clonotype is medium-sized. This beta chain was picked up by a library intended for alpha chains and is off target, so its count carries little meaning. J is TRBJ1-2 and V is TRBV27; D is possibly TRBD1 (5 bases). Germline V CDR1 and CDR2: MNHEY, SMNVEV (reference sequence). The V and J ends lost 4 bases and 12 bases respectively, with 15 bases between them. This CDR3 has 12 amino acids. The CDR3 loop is CASSSWGLPNTF. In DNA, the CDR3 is TGTGCCAGCAGTTCCTGGGGCCTGCCCAACACCTTC.

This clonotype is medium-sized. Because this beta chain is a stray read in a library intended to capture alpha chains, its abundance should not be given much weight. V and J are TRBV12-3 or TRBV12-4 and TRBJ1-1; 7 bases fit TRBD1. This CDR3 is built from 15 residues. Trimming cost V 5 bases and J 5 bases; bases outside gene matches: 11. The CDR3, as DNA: TGTGCCAGCAGTCAAGGGACAGACGGCGTTACTGAAGCTTTCTTT. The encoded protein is CASSQGTDGVTEAFF.

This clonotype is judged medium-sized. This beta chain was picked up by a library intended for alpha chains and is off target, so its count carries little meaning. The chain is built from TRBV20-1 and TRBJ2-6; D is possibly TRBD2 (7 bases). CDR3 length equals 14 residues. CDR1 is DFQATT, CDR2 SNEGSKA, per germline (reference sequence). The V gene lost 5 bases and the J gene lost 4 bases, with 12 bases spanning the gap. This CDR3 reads CSASGGTGANVLTF. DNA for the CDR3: TGCAGTGCTTCCGGGGGGACAGGGGCCAACGTCCTGACTTTC.

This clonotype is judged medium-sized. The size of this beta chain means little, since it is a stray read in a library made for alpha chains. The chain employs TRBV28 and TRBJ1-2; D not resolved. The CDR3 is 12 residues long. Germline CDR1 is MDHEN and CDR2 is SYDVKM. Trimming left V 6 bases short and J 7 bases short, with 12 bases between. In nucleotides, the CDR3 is TGTGCCAGCAGGGGTCGGGGAGGTGGCTACACCTTC. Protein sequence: CASRGRGGGYTF.

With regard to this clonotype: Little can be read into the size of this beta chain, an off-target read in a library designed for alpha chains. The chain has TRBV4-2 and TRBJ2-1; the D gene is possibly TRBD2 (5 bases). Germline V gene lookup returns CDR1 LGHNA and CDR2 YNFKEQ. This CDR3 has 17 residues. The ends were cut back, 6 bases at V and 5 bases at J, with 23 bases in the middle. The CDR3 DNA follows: TGTGCCAGCAGTCACAAGATGCAAATAGCGCTAAACAATGAGCAGTTCTTC. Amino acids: CASSHKMQIALNNEQFF.

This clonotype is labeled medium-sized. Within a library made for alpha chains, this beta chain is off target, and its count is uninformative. The CDR3, as DNA: TGTGCCAGCTCACCACAGGGGGATGCTGGCTACACCTTC. This translates into CASSPQGDAGYTF. The J gene is TRBJ1-2, the V gene TRBV18; tentative D call: TRBD1 (6 bases). Trimming took off 1 base at V and 7 bases at J, with 10 bases between the two ends. This CDR3 has 13 amino acids. CDR1 is KGHSH, CDR2 LQKENI, per germline.

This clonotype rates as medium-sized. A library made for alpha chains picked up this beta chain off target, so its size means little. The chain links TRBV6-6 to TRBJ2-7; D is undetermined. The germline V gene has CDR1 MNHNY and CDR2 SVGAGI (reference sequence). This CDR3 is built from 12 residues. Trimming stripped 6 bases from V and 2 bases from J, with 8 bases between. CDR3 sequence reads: CASSSATYEQYF. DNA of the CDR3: TGTGCCAGCAGCTCCGCGACCTACGAGCAGTACTTC.

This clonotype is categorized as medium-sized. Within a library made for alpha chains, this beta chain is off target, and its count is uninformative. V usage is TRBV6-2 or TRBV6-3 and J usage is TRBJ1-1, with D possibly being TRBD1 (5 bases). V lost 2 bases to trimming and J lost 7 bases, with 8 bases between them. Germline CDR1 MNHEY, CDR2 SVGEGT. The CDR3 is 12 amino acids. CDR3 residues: CASSYGRVEAFF. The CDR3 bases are TGTGCCAGCAGTTACGGCAGGGTTGAAGCTTTCTTT.

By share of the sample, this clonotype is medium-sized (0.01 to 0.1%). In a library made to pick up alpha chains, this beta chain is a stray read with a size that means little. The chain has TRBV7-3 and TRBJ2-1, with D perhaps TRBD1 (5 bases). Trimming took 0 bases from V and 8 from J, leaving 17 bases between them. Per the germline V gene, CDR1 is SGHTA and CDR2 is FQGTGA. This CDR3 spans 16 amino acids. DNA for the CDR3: TGTGCCAGCAGCTTAACAGGCGCCTCCCCCAGGGATGAGCAGTTCTTC. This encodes CASSLTGASPRDEQFF.

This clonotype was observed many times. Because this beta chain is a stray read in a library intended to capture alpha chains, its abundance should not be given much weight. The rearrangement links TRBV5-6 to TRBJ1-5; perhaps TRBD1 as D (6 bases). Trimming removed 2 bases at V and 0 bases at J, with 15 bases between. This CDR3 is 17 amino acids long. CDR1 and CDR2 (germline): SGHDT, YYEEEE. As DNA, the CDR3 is TGTGCCAGCAGCTTCCGGACAGATAGTTATAGCAATCAGCCCCAGCATTTT. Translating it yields CASSFRTDSYSNQPQHF.

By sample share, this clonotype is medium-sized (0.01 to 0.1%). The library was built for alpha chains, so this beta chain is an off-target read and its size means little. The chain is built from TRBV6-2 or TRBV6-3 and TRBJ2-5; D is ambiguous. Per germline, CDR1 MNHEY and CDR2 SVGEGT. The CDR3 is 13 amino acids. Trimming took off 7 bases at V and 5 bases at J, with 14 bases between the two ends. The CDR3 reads CASNSWEHETQYF. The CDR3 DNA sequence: TGTGCCAGCAATTCTTGGGAACACGAGACCCAGTACTTC.

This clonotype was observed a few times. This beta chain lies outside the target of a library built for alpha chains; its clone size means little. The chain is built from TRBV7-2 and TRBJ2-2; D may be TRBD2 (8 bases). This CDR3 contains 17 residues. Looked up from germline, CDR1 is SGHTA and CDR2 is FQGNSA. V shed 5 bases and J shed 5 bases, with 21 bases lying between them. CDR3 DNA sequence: TGTGCCAGCAGCCCGCAGGGCGGGGGGACAGAGACCGGGGAGCTGTTTTTT. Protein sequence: CASSPQGGGTETGELFF.

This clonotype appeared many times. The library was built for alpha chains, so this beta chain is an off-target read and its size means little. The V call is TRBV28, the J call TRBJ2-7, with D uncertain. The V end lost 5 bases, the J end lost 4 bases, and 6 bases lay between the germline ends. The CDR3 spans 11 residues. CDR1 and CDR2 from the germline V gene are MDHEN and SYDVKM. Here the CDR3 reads CASSDQYEQYF. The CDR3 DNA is TGTGCCAGCAGTGACCAGTACGAGCAGTACTTC.

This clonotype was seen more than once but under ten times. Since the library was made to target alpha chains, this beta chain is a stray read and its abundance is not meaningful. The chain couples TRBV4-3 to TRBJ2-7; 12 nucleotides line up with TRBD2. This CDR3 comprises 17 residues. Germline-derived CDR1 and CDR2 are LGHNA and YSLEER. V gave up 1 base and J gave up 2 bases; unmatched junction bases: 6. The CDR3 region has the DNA TGCGCCAGCAGCCAAGGGCTAGCGGGAGGGACAACCTACGAGCAGTACTTC. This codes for CASSQGLAGGTTYEQYF.